Listed below are T cell receptor beta chains from one sample, sequenced in a study of spatial heterogeneity in lung cancer. TCRdb re-derived calls from the 5' RACE reads in MiXCR, one entry per CDR3 protein. The table lists some 850 distinct CDR3 sequences, 33% of them singletons. This specimen was lung tumor tissue, taken at surgery. Every receptor here comes from a male donor with early-stage non-small cell lung cancer. Each CDR3 is given with its conserved first and last residue.

TRBJ1-3 TRBV28 CASSLAGAGNTIYF
TRBJ1-1 TRBV20-1 CSAIQGAVKNTEALF
TRBJ2-1 TRBV7-9 CASSLEGVQFF
TRBJ2-3 TRBV6-5 CASRSDTGTQYF
TRBJ2-2 TRBV7-9 CASSQGNTGELFF
TRBJ2-7 TRBV29-1 CSVRRGYEQYF
TRBJ1-1 TRBV20-1 CSARQIEAFF
TRBJ2-2 TRBV27 CASSFQLRGVGELFF
TRBJ2-2 TRBV2 CASSKVAGANDGELFF
TRBJ1-1 TRBV3-1 CASSPPGQGAEAFF
TRBJ2-3 TRBV20-1 CSARGRESHRDTQYF
TRBJ2-3 TRBV4-1 CASSSQGDVLNGDTQYF
TRBJ2-7 TRBV28 CASSPPGQGVDEQYF
TRBJ2-7 TRBV6-1 CASRDLPPNEQYF
TRBJ2-2 TRBV5-1 CASSSPRTSGRAGTGELFF
TRBJ2-7 TRBV20-1 CSARPGTSGILEQYF
TRBJ1-1 TRBV20-1 CSARVYPTNTEAFF
TRBJ2-7 TRBV12-3/TRBV12-4 CASRVAGREQYF
TRBJ2-7 TRBV7-9 CASSPQTGHEQYF
TRBJ2-3 TRBV6-5 CASSYLAGPGDTQYF
TRBJ1-2 TRBV5-4 CASSGERTDYTF
TRBJ2-5 TRBV7-2 CASSAGSGKTQYF
TRBJ2-5 TRBV10-3 CASSRQVEETQYF
TRBJ2-5 TRBV6-1 CASSEDGFISIQETQYF
TRBJ2-2 TRBV28 CASSFPRYTGELFF
TRBJ2-3 TRBV20-1 CSASMAGGLDTQYF
TRBJ2-1 TRBV27 CASSLNLEPTVHNEQFF
TRBJ2-2 TRBV6-5 CASSHPRGELFF
TRBJ2-5 TRBV6-5 CASSYRPPYQETQYF
TRBJ2-7 TRBV25-1 CASGWDYEQYF
TRBJ1-1 TRBV2 CASRGNTEAFF
TRBJ2-3 TRBV2 CARSRTSGRARDTQYF
TRBJ2-3 TRBV11-1 CASSLEGRQGTDTQYF
TRBJ2-2 TRBV29-1 CSINQGGTGELFF
TRBJ2-1 TRBV7-9 CASSYTSGRYNEQFF
TRBJ2-7 TRBV7-8 CASSSSSRRGEQYF
TRBJ2-7 TRBV7-9 CASSYRNSYEQYF
TRBJ2-7 TRBV12-3/TRBV12-4 CASSNGETYEQYF
TRBJ1-3 TRBV7-9 CASSSSHFYEGTGNTIYF
TRBJ2-1 TRBV7-6 CASSLESAQIYEQFF
TRBJ2-1 TRBV28 CASPATPDRGRYNEQFF
TRBJ1-4 TRBV28 CASIGVPTNEKLFF
TRBJ2-5 TRBV6-2/TRBV6-3 CASRALDREYQETQYF
TRBJ2-4 TRBV5-4 CASSPGGGSGVGNIQYF
TRBJ2-2 TRBV18 CASSPGAGELFF
TRBJ2-5 TRBV12-3/TRBV12-4 CASSNTGRGTQYF
TRBJ2-7 TRBV27 CASSPMQGSAYEQYF
TRBJ2-2 TRBV28 CASRQPDRGVTGELFF
TRBJ2-5 TRBV13 CASSVQEETQYF
TRBJ1-6 TRBV30 CAWSVRQQNSPLHF
TRBJ2-1 TRBV29-1 CSVVKAGGINEQFF